This T cell receptor beta chain was captured in a study of blood T cell repertoires in COVID-19 (dated by TCRdb to 2020 to 2022). Regarding the complete study: The collaborator samples originated in the United States, Italy and Spain and spanned the acute and convalescent phases of COVID-19. The material from the prospective study consisted of cDNA or gDNA derived from T cells, B-cell-depleted T cells, or PBMCs. HLA class I and class II types, where available, came from metadata supplied by the sample provider rather than from assay-based typing. The samples were drawn from the first 160 participants of the ongoing ImmuneRACE study and from 1,254 subjects provided by 6 global collaborators. Sample metadata almost always included a de-identified subject ID, COVID-19 status, age in years and sex. A freely available public database, intended as a resource for researchers studying the immune response to SARS-CoV-2, is where the repertoires were released. Subjects who had been exposed to COVID-19, were actively infected with it, or had recovered from it provided the deeply sampled blood TCRbeta repertoires that made up the dataset.

Comment on this clone: Its specific antigen is unknown. No per-base quality is available; no much larger clone lies one base away.

TCRbeta CDR3 regions were amplified from genomic DNA using the immunoSEQ Assay, a bias-controlled multiplex PCR. Per the authors' processing: The number of nucleated cells in each sample was estimated from the amplification of reference gene primers within the assay. To quantify the absolute abundance of each unique TCRbeta CDR3 rearrangement, sequence reads were collapsed and filtered. For each sample, productive Simpson clonality was calculated as the square root of Simpson's diversity index over productive rearrangements. Here the immuneACCESS table is served through TCRdb, limited to in-frame sequences with V and J called. Missing clones are a known gap in these copies; in checked studies unresolved V genes cover under half, and the rest lacks a known reason. D and trimming come from the DNA, and the V and J calls and clone size come from that table. Present in this sample are around 180,000 clones, about 80% of which were seen just once. The ten largest clones take up 6.5% to 8% of the sample.

V is shortened by 2 bases, J by 6 bases, and the region joining them spans 13 bases. CDR1 and CDR2 (MNHEY, SVGAGI) derive from the germline V gene. From the cysteine up to the phenylalanine, the CDR3 has a length of 14 residues. Only the CDR3 portion is preserved as DNA: 42 bases, with reading frame beginning at the first base. Each collaborating institution followed its own protocols to collect whole blood in K2EDTA tubes. For TCRbeta analysis, collaborator samples were shipped as frozen whole blood, as isolated PBMCs, or as DNA extracted from either sample type. The study at large found these results: How much clinical and demographic metadata was included differed by source and by participant, and the metadata was provided uncurated.

The chain is assembled from TRBV6-5 and TRBJ1-2; 5 matching bases give a weak D call of TRBD1. The source is a man between 65 and 85 years old with active or convalescent COVID-19. Sequencing was carried out using peripheral blood. The base sequence is TGTGCCAGCAGTTACGGGGGGTACGTGGATGGCTACACCTTC. The encoded protein is CASSYGGYVDGYTF.